Given below is one T cell receptor beta chain in context. One entry per CDR3 protein, called by TCRdb with MiXCR from the RACE reads. The repertoire consists of nearly 350,000 distinct CDR3 sequences, with approximately 6.9% occurring once and the leading ten covering about 8%. This record comes from a study of human T cells and chemical hapten exposure. Stated time point: patch test 1, 2 weeks after DPC sensitization. Specified treatment: therapeutic diphenylcyclopropenone sensitization with weekly scalp DPC. Germline V gives CDR1 LGHDT, CDR2 YNNKEL (reference sequence). The CDR3 loop spans 13 amino acids. V was clipped by 3 bases and J by 4 bases, with 7 bases between them.

This rearrangement joins TRBV3-1 to TRBJ1-5; D is undetermined. The material sequenced was whole blood, taken in connection with sensitization to the hapten diphenylcyclopropenone (DPC). The TCR was taken from a woman younger than 30 with alopecia areata. Some clones in this sample may be carry-over from other donors' samples. The CDR3 loop is CASSQTKNQPQHF. In DNA, the CDR3 is TGTGCCAGCAGCCAGACGAAAAATCAGCCCCAGCATTTT.